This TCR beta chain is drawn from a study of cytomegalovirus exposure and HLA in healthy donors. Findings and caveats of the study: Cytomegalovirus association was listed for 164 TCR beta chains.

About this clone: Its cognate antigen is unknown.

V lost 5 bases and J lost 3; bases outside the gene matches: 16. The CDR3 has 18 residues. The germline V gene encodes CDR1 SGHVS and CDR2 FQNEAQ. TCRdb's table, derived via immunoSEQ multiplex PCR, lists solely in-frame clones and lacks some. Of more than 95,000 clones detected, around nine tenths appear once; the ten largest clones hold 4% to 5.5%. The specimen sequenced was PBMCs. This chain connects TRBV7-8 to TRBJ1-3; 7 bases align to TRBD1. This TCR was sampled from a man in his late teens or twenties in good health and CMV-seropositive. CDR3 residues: CASSLGAFLAGGGNTIYF. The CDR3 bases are TGTGCCAGCAGCCTAGGGGCCTTCTTGGCAGGGGGTGGAAACACCATATATTTT.